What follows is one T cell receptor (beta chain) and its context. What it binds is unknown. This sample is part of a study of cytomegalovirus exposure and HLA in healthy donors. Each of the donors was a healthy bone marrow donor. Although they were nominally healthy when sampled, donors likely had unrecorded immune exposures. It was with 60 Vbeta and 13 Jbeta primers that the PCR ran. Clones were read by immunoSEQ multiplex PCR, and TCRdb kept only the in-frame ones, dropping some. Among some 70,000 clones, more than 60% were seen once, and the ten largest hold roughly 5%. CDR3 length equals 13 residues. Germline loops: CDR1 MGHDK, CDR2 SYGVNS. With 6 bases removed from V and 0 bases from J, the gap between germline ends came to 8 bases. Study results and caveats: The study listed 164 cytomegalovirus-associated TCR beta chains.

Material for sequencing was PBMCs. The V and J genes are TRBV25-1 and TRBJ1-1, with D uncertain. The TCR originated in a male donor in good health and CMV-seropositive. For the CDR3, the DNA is TGTGCCAGCAGGACTCGAATGAACACTGAAGCTTTCTTT. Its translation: CASRTRMNTEAFF.